Following are 30 T cell receptor beta chains from one sample sequenced in a study of response to subunit inactivated influenza vaccine. TCRdb reanalysed the RT-PCR reads using MiXCR and keeps one entry per CDR3 protein. The data contain almost 600,000 distinct CDR3 sequences, approximately 15% of them singletons. Here the sequenced sample was PBMCs from blood, taken about 13 days after vaccination. The receptors were sampled from a man in his forties or fifties who received an inactivated influenza vaccine.

This clonotype has only a few counts. The chain couples TRBV19 to TRBJ1-2, with D possibly being TRBD1 (6 bases). V was pared by 5 bases and J by 4 bases, with 14 bases between. The CDR3 totals 14 residues. Germline CDR1 and CDR2: LNHDA and SQIVND (reference sequence). The CDR3 protein is CASSSRTATYGYTF. Written as DNA, the CDR3 is TGTGCCAGTAGTTCTCGGACAGCAACCTATGGCTACACCTTC.

The rearrangement links TRBV5-1 to TRBJ1-1; D is undetermined. V was trimmed by 4 bases and J by 8 bases, leaving 15 bases between them. CDR1 and CDR2 (germline): SGHRS, YFSETQ. The CDR3 extends over 13 amino acids. The CDR3 protein is CASSPGNGGEAFF. DNA of the CDR3: TGCGCCAGCAGCCCGGGGAACGGAGGAGAAGCTTTCTTT.

This clonotype has at least ten counts. The chain has TRBV10-3 and TRBJ2-7; TRBD1 aligns across 8 bases. Trimming took 10 bases from V and 7 from J; bases not matched to a gene: 9. The CDR3 covers 12 residues. Looked up from germline, CDR1 is ENHRY and CDR2 is SYGVKD. The CDR3 here is CASTGTGGEQYF. For the CDR3, the DNA is TGTGCCAGCACCGGGACAGGCGGGGAGCAGTACTTC.

This clonotype was found a few times. The V gene is TRBV5-1, the J gene TRBJ2-5; 7 positions agree with TRBD1. Germline V lookup: CDR1 SGHRS, CDR2 YFSETQ. V was pared by 0 bases and J by 5 bases, with 10 bases of the junction left unmatched. The CDR3 spans 16 residues. The CDR3 sequence: CASSLGVQGSGETQYF. The CDR3 bases are TGCGCCAGCAGCTTGGGGGTACAGGGGTCCGGGGAGACCCAGTACTTC.

This clonotype has at least ten counts. The chain recombines TRBV12-3 or TRBV12-4 with TRBJ1-4; D is unclear. The CDR3 consists of 11 residues. The V end lost 6 bases, the J end lost 5 bases, and 4 bases lay between the germline ends. This CDR3 is CASRINEKLFF. As DNA, the CDR3 is TGTGCCAGCAGGATAAATGAAAAACTGTTTTTT.

The J gene is TRBJ1-1, the V gene TRBV4-1; D call uncertain. Germline-derived CDR1 and CDR2 are MGHRA and YSYEKL. Deletions cut 2 bases from V and 0 bases from J, with 7 bases between. This CDR3 region has 14 residues. CDR3 region: CASSQSGLNTEAFF. CDR3 in DNA: TGCGCCAGCAGCCAATCCGGGTTGAACACTGAAGCTTTCTTT.

This clonotype was recorded a few times. V and J are TRBV30 and TRBJ1-5; D perhaps matches TRBD1 (6 bases). CDR1 is GTSNPN and CDR2 is SVGIG in the germline V gene (reference sequence). The CDR3 is 13 residues long. The V and J ends lost 2 bases and 9 bases respectively, with 14 bases between them. CDR3 DNA: TGTGCCTGGAGTAGTCAGACCAGGGGGCCCCAGCATTTT. Translating gives CAWSSQTRGPQHF.

In the case of this clonotype: A much more abundant neighbour one base away suggests this may be a read error. Without the conserved terminal phenylalanine or tryptophan, this CDR3 likely stems from a read error. The V call is TRBV20-1, the J call TRBJ2-5; no clear D. The CDR3 extends over 13 amino acids. V lost 0 bases and J lost 3, with 8 bases in between. Germline V gene data show CDR1 as DFQATT and CDR2 as SNEGSKA (reference sequence). The CDR3 loop reads CSARDNLKETQYY. CDR3 sequence (DNA): TGCAGTGCTAGAGATAATTTAAAAGAGACCCAGTACTAC.

This clonotype was detected a few times. The V and J genes are TRBV5-1 and TRBJ2-6, with D possibly TRBD1 on 7 matching bases. Germline assignment: CDR1 SGHRS and CDR2 YFSETQ. V shed 6 bases and J shed 1 base, with 11 bases lying between them. CDR3 length equals 15 residues. This CDR3 reads CASNPGGSGANVLTF. Written as DNA, the CDR3 is TGCGCCAGCAACCCAGGGGGGTCTGGGGCCAACGTCCTGACTTTC.

V and J are TRBV7-2 and TRBJ1-6; the D is unclear. Germline V gene data show CDR1 as SGHTA and CDR2 as FQGNSA. Trimming took 8 bases from V and 9 from J, leaving 17 bases between them. This CDR3 contains 14 residues. The CDR3 protein is CASLEGGWTSPLHF. The CDR3 coding sequence is TGTGCCAGCTTGGAGGGCGGGTGGACTTCACCCCTCCACTTT.

This clonotype has ten or more counts. The rearrangement uses TRBV5-1 and TRBJ2-5; unclear D gene. The length of the CDR3 is 11 residues. The germline V and J ends were trimmed by 5 bases and 6 bases, with 8 bases remaining between them. CDR1 and CDR2 (germline): SGHRS, YFSETQ. The CDR3 loop reads CASREVKTQYF. The DNA of the CDR3 is TGCGCCAGCAGAGAGGTGAAGACCCAGTACTTC. Filled out from reference TRBV5-1 and TRBJ2-5, the complete variable domain reads KAGVTQTPRYLIKTRGQQVTLSCSPISGHRSVSWYQQTPGQGLQFLFEYFSETQRNKGNFPGRFSGRQFSNSRSEMNVSTLELGDSALYLCASREVKTQYFGPGTRLLVL.

This clonotype was found once. The V call is TRBV5-6, the J call TRBJ1-6, with a tentative D call TRBD1 (6 bases). Trimming took off 5 bases at V and 10 bases at J, with 19 bases between the two ends. From germline, CDR1 is SGHDT and CDR2 YYEEEE. This CDR3 is built from 15 residues. The CDR3 nucleotides read TGTGCCAGCAGGGGTACCGGGACATATGGCTCACCCCTCCACTTT. Its protein is CASRGTGTYGSPLHF.

The chain recombines TRBV5-6 with TRBJ2-1; 7 bases map to TRBD2. Germline CDR1 reads SGHDT; CDR2 reads YYEEEE. V lost 0 bases to trimming and J lost 6 bases; unmatched junction nucleotides: 9. The CDR3 totals 16 residues. CDR3 in DNA: TGTGCCAGCAGCTTGGCGGCTAGCGGACTCTCCAATGAGCAGTTCTTC. It specifies CASSLAASGLSNEQFF.

This clonotype occurred a few times. The rearrangement links TRBV5-1 to TRBJ2-5; the D call may be TRBD1 or TRBD2 (5 bases each). CDR3 length equals 15 residues. CDR1 is SGHRS, CDR2 YFSETQ, per germline. V gave up 0 bases and J gave up 5 bases, with 14 bases separating them. CDR3 protein: CASSLGGTETETQYF. The CDR3, as DNA: TGCGCCAGCAGCTTGGGAGGGACGGAGACGGAGACCCAGTACTTC.

This clonotype was seen a handful of times. This rearrangement joins TRBV10-3 to TRBJ2-3, with TRBD2 identical over 8 bases. V was clipped by 5 bases and J by 4 bases; unmatched bases: 5. This CDR3 region has 14 residues. Germline loops: CDR1 ENHRY, CDR2 SYGVKD. CDR3 sequence: CAISTSGGSDTQYF. CDR3 nucleotide sequence: TGTGCCATCAGTACAAGCGGGGGATCAGATACGCAGTATTTT.

The chain has TRBV5-1 and TRBJ2-7, with 7 bases fitting TRBD1. V lost 3 bases and J lost 3; bases outside the gene matches: 9. The CDR3 runs 15 residues. CDR1 and CDR2 (germline): SGHRS, YFSETQ. CDR3 sequence reads: CASSYATGARYEQYF. The CDR3 DNA is TGCGCCAGCAGCTACGCAACAGGGGCGCGCTACGAGCAGTACTTC.

The V and J genes are TRBV6-1 and TRBJ2-7; D is unclear. The V gene lost 5 bases and the J gene lost 0 bases, with 11 bases spanning the gap. The CDR3 covers 14 residues. CDR1 and CDR2 from the germline V gene are MNHNS and SASEGT. For the CDR3, the DNA is TGTGCCAGCAGTATTAGTTACAGCTCCTACGAGCAGTACTTC. Protein: CASSISYSSYEQYF.

In this sample, this clonotype turned up a few times. The V gene is TRBV6-2 or TRBV6-3, the J gene TRBJ2-1; TRBD2 matches at 10 bases. J was trimmed by 5 bases and V by 0 bases; bases with no gene match: 4. The V gene's germline CDR1 is MNHEY and CDR2 SVGEGT. The CDR3 sequence is 16 residues long. Here the CDR3 DNA reads TGTGCCAGCAGTTACTCGAGTACTAGCGGGAACAATGAGCAGTTCTTC. Translated: CASSYSSTSGNNEQFF.

J is TRBJ2-7 and V is TRBV12-3 or TRBV12-4, with D maybe TRBD1 (5 bases). The CDR3 is 15 amino acids. V was shortened by 1 base and J by 1 base, with 11 bases between the two germline ends. CDR3 DNA sequence: TGTGCCAGCAGTTTAGGAACAGGCCATTCCTACGAGCAGTACTTC. This gives the protein CASSLGTGHSYEQYF.

This clonotype has a count of ten or more. CDR3 in amino acids: CASSLRLEGQLFF. The DNA for the CDR3 is TGTGCCAGCAGCTTAAGGTTGGAGGGGCAGCTGTTTTTT. This rearrangement joins TRBV12-3 or TRBV12-4 to TRBJ2-2, with a tentative D call TRBD2 (6 bases). The germline V and J ends were trimmed by 6 bases and 12 bases, with 17 bases remaining between them. The CDR3 covers 13 residues.

This clonotype has more than one count but fewer than ten. V gene TRBV7-8 combines with J gene TRBJ2-3; 10 bases line up with TRBD2. Unmatched junction bases numbered 4, after V lost 4 bases and J lost 0 bases. The CDR3 is 16 amino acids. The germline V gene encodes CDR1 SGHVS and CDR2 FQNEAQ. As DNA, the CDR3 is TGTGCCAGCAGCTCGAGAGCGGGAGGGAGCACAGATACGCAGTATTTT. This translates into CASSSRAGGSTDTQYF.

This clonotype has more than one count but fewer than ten. The chain carries TRBV3-1 and TRBJ2-2, with TRBD1 as a possible D gene (5 bases). Per germline, CDR1 LGHDT and CDR2 YNNKEL (reference sequence). Trimming left V 0 bases short and J 6 bases short, with 14 bases between. The CDR3 contains 16 residues. Here the CDR3 reads CASSQDRRGRAGELFF. CDR3 DNA sequence: TGTGCCAGCAGCCAAGACCGTAGGGGCAGGGCCGGGGAGCTGTTTTTT. Variable domain in full (rest from reference TRBV3-1 and TRBJ2-2): DTAVSQTPKYLVTQMGNDKSIKCEQNLGHDTMYWYKQDSKKFLKIMFSYNNKELIINETVPNRFSPKSPDKAHLNLHINSLELGDSAVYFCASSQDRRGRAGELFFGEGSRLTVL.

The genes are TRBV18 and TRBJ2-5, with 12 bases aligning to TRBD1. The V gene end was trimmed by 3 bases and the J gene end by 5 bases; junction bases not matched to a gene: 7. The length of the CDR3 is 16 residues. Germline assignment: CDR1 KGHSH and CDR2 LQKENI. The CDR3 DNA is TGTGCCAGCTCACCCAGGGACAGGGGGCTGCAGGAGACCCAGTACTTC. It specifies CASSPRDRGLQETQYF.

J is TRBJ2-1 and V is TRBV5-1, with D perhaps TRBD1 or TRBD2 (5 bases each). The ends were cut back, 5 bases at V and 8 bases at J, with 26 bases in the middle. There are 17 residues in the CDR3. Per the germline V gene, CDR1 is SGHRS and CDR2 is YFSETQ. This CDR3 is CASSSGLRAPDGHEQFF. CDR3 in DNA: TGCGCCAGCAGTTCGGGGCTCCGGGCTCCGGACGGACATGAGCAGTTCTTC. Supplemented by reference TRBV5-1 and TRBJ2-1, the full variable domain reads KAGVTQTPRYLIKTRGQQVTLSCSPISGHRSVSWYQQTPGQGLQFLFEYFSETQRNKGNFPGRFSGRQFSNSRSEMNVSTLELGDSALYLCASSSGLRAPDGHEQFFGPGTRLTVL.

This rearrangement joins TRBV10-1 to TRBJ1-5; 9 positions match TRBD1. Trimming took 6 bases from V and 7 from J; bases not matched to a gene: 10. Germline assignment: CDR1 WNHNN and CDR2 SYGVQD (reference sequence). This CDR3 region has 15 residues. The DNA of the CDR3 is TGCGCCAGCAGAGAACCGGGACAGGGAGACCAGCCCCAGCATTTT. Translating it yields CASREPGQGDQPQHF.

Many counts were recorded for this clonotype. V is TRBV12-3 or TRBV12-4 and J is TRBJ2-3; D perhaps matches TRBD2 (6 bases). Trimming shortened V by 7 bases and J by 1 base, and 15 bases separated the two germline ends. The CDR3 spans 15 residues. CDR3 bases: TGTGCCAGCACCTTAGGCCCGGGGGGCACAGATACGCAGTATTTT. This gives the protein CASTLGPGGTDTQYF.

The rearrangement uses TRBV7-8 and TRBJ2-1; possible D gene TRBD2, 6 bases. Germline CDR1 SGHVS, CDR2 FQNEAQ. There are 13 residues in the CDR3. Deletions cut 1 base from V and 15 bases from J, with 16 bases between. In DNA form, the CDR3 reads TGTGCCAGCAGCTTAGGGGTGGCCGGGGGTCGGTTCTTC. This translates into CASSLGVAGGRFF.

The V and J genes are TRBV5-1 and TRBJ2-2, with 7 bases lining up with TRBD1. Germline V gene data show CDR1 as SGHRS and CDR2 as YFSETQ. The CDR3 loop spans 17 amino acids. Germline trimming cut 0 bases from V and 4 bases from J; bases unmatched to any gene: 9. CDR3 sequence (DNA): TGCGCCAGCAGCTTGGACTCACAGGGGTCGGGCACCGGGGAGCTGTTTTTT. Protein sequence: CASSLDSQGSGTGELFF.

There are a few counts of this clonotype. The chain carries TRBV9 and TRBJ2-1; 10 bases fit TRBD2. CDR1 is SGDLS and CDR2 is YYNGEE in the germline V gene. Trimming took 3 bases from V and 0 from J; bases not matched to a gene: 3. The CDR3 sequence is 16 residues long. The CDR3 DNA reads as TGTGCCAGCAGCGGGGGACTAGCGCTCTCCTACAATGAGCAGTTCTTC. Translated: CASSGGLALSYNEQFF. The full variable domain, with the rest looked up from reference TRBV9 and TRBJ2-1, is DSGVTQTPKHLITATGQRVTLRCSPRSGDLSVYWYQQSLDQGLQFLIQYYNGEERAKGNILERFSAQQFPDLHSELNLSSLELGDSALYFCASSGGLALSYNEQFFGPGTRLTVL.

CDR3 bases: TGTGCCAGCAGCCCCGGACAGGGACTCTCCTACGAGCAGTACTTC. This sequence encodes CASSPGQGLSYEQYF. The chain uses TRBV5-5 and TRBJ2-7; 8 nucleotides agree with TRBD1. Unmatched junction bases numbered 6, after V lost 4 bases and J lost 0 bases. This CDR3 has 15 residues. Germline loops: CDR1 SGHKS, CDR2 YYEKEE (reference sequence).